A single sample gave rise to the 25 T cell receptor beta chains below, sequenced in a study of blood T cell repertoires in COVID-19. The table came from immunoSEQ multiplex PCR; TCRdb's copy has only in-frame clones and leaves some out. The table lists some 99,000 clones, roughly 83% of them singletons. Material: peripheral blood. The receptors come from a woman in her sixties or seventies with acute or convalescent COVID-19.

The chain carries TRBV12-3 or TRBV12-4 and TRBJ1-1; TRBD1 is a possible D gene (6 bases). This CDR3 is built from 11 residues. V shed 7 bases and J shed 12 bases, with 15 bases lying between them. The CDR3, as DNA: TGTGCCAGCACCCTGTGGGACACTACTTTCTTT. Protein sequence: CASTLWDTTFF.

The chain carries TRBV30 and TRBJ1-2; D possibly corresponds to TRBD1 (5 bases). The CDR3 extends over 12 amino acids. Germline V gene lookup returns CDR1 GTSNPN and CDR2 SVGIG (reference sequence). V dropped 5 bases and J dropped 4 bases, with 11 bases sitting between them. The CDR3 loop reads CAWQGLTYGYTF. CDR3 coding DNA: TGTGCCTGGCAGGGACTCACCTATGGCTACACCTTC.

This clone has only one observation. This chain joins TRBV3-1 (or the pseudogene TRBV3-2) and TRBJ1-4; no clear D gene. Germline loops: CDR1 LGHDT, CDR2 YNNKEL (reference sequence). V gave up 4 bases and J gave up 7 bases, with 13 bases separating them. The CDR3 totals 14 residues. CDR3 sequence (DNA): TGTGCCAGCAGCCTCAACGTCCCCAGTGAAAAACTGTTTTTT. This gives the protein CASSLNVPSEKLFF.

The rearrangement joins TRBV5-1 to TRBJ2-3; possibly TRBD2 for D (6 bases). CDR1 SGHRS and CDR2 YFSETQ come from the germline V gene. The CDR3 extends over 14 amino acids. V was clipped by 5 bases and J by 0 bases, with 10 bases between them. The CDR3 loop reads CASSYSGSTDTQYF. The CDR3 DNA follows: TGCGCCAGCAGTTACAGCGGGAGCACAGATACGCAGTATTTT.

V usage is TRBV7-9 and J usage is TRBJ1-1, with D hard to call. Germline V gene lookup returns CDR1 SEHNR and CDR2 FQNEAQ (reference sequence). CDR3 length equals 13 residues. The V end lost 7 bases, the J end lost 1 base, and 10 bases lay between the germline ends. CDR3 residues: CASTRLENTEAFF. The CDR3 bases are TGTGCCAGCACCCGACTAGAGAACACTGAAGCTTTCTTT.

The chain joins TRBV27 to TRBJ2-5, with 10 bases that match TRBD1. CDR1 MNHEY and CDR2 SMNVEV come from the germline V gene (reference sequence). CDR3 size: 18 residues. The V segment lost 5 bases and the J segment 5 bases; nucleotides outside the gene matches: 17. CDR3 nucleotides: TGTGCCAGCAGTAAGGTGCACACCGGGACAGGGGCTGGGGAGACCCAGTACTTC. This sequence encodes CASSKVHTGTGAGETQYF.

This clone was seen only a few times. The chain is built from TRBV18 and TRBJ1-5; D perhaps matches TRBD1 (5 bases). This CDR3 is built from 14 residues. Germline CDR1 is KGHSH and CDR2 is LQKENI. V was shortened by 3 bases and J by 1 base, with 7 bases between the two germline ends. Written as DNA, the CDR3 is TGTGCCAGCTCACCGAGACAGAGCAATCAGCCCCAGCATTTT. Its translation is CASSPRQSNQPQHF.

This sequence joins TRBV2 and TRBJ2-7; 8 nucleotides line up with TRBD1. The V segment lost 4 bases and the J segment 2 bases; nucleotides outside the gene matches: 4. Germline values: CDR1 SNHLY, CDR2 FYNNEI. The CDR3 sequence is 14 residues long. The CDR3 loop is CASSGATGAYEQYF. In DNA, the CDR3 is TGTGCCAGCAGTGGGGCGACAGGGGCCTACGAGCAGTACTTC.

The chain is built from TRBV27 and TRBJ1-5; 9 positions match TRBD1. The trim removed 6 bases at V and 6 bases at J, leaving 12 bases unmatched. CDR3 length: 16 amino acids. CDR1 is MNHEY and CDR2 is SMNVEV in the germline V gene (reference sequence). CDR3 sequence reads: CASSPGQGRHFQPQHF. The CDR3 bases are TGTGCCAGCAGCCCGGGACAGGGCCGGCATTTTCAGCCCCAGCATTTT.

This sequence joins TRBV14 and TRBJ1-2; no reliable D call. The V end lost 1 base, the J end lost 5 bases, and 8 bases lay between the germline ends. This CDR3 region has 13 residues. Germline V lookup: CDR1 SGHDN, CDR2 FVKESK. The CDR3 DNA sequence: TGTGCCAGCAGCCAAGTAGGGAGATATGGCTACACCTTC. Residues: CASSQVGRYGYTF. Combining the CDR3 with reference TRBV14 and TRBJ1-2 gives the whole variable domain EAGVTQFPSHSVIEKGQTVTLRCDPISGHDNLYWYRRVMGKEIKFLLHFVKESKQDESGMPNNRFLAERTGGTYSTLKVQPAELEDSGVYFCASSQVGRYGYTFGSGTRLTVV.

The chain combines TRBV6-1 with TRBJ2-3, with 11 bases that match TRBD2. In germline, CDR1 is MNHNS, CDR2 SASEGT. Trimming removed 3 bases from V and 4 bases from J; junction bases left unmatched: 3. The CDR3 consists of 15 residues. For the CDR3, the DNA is TGTGCCAGCAGTGACGGACTAGCGGGTCCAGATACGCAGTATTTT. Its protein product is CASSDGLAGPDTQYF.

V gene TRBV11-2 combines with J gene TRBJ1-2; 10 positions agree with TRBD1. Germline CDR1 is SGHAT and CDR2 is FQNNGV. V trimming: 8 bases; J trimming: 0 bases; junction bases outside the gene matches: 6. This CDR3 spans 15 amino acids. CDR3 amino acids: CASAQTGGSNYGYTF. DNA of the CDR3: TGTGCCAGCGCCCAGACAGGGGGCTCTAACTATGGCTACACCTTC.

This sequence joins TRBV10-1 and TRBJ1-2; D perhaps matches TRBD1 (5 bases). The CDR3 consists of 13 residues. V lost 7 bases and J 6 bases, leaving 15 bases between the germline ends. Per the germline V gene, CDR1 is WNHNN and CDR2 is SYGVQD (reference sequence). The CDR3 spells CASIRGGRDGYTF. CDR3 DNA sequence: TGCGCCAGCATCCGGGGGGGGAGGGATGGCTACACCTTC.

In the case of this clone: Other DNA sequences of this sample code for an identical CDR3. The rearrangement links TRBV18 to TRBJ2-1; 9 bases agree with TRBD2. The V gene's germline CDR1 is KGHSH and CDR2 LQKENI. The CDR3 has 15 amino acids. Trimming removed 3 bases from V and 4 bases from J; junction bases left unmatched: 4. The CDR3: CASSPRLAGYNEQFF. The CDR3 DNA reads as TGTGCCAGCTCACCGAGGCTAGCGGGATACAATGAGCAGTTCTTC.

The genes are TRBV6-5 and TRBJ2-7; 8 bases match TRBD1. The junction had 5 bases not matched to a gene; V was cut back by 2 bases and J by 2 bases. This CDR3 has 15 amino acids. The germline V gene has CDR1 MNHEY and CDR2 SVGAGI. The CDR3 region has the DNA TGTGCCAGCAGTTACACCGGGACAGGAGCCTACGAGCAGTACTTC. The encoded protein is CASSYTGTGAYEQYF.

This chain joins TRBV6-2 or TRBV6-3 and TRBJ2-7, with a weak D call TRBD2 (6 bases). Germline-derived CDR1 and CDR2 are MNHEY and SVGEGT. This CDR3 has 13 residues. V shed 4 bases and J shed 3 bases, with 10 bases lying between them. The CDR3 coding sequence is TGTGCCAGCAGTTCCGGGACTTACTACGAGCAGTACTTC. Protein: CASSSGTYYEQYF.

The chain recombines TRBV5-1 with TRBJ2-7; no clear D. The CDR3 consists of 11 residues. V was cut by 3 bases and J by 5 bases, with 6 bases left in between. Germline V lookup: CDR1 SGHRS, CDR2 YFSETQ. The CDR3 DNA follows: TGCGCCAGCAGCTCCACTGACGAGCAGTACTTC. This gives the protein CASSSTDEQYF. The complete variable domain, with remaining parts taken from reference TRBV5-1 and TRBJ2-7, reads KAGVTQTPRYLIKTRGQQVTLSCSPISGHRSVSWYQQTPGQGLQFLFEYFSETQRNKGNFPGRFSGRQFSNSRSEMNVSTLELGDSALYLCASSSTDEQYFGPGTRLTVT.

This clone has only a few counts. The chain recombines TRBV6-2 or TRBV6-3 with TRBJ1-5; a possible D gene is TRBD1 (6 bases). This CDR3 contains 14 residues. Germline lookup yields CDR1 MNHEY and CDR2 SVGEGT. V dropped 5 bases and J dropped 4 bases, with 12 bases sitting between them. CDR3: CASSLTGQNQPQHF. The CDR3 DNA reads TGTGCCAGCAGTCTAACCGGACAGAATCAGCCCCAGCATTTT.

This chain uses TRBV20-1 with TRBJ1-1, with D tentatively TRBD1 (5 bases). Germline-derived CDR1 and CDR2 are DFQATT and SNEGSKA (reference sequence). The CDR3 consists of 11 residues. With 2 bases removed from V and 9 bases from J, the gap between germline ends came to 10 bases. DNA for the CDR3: TGCAGTGCTAGAAAGGACATTAAAGCTTTCTTT. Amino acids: CSARKDIKAFF.

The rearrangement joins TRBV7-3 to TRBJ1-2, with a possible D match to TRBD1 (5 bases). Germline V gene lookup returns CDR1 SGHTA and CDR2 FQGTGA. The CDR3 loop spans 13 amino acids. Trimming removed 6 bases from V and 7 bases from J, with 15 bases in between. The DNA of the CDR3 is TGTGCCAGCAGTTCCACGGGGGAGGGTGGCTACACCTTC. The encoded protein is CASSSTGEGGYTF.

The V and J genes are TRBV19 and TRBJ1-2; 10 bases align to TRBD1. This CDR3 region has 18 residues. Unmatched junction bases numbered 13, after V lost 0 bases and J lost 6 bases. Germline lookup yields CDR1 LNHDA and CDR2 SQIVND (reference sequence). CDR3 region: CASSIDLGTTGTGDGYTF. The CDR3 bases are TGTGCCAGTAGTATAGATCTGGGGACGACCGGGACAGGGGATGGCTACACCTTC. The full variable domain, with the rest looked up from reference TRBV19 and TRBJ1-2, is DGGITQSPKYLFRKEGQNVTLSCEQNLNHDAMYWYRQDPGQGLRLIYYSQIVNDFQKGDIAEGYSVSREKKESFPLTVTSAQKNPTAFYLCASSIDLGTTGTGDGYTFGSGTRLTVV.

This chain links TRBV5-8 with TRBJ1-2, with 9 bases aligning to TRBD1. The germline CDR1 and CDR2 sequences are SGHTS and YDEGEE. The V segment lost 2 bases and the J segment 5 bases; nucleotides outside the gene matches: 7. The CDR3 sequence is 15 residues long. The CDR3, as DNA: TGTGCCAGCAGCTTCATCTGGACAGGGGATTATGGCTACACCTTC. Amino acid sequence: CASSFIWTGDYGYTF.

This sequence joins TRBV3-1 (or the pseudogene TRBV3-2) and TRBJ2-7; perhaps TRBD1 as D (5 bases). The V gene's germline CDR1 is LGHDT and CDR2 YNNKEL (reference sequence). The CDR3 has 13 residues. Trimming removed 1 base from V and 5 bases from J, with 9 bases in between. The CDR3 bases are TGTGCCAGCAGCCAAGGTCAGGGCAACGAGCAGTACTTC. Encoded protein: CASSQGQGNEQYF.

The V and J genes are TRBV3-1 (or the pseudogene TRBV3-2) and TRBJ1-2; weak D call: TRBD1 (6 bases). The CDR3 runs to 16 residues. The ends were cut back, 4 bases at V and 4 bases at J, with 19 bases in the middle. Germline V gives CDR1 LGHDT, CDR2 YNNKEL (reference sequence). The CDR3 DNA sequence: TGTGCCAGCAGCCGAGGCGTGGGGCAGGGGCTCTATGGCTACACCTTC. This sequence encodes CASSRGVGQGLYGYTF.

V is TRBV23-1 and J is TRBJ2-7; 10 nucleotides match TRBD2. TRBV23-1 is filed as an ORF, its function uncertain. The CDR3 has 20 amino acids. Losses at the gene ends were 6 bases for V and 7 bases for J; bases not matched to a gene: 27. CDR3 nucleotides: TGCGCCAGCAGAAACCAGAAAGATTTGGACAGACCGAGGACTAGCGGTGAGCAGTACTTC. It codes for CASRNQKDLDRPRTSGEQYF.